This T cell receptor (beta chain) is from a study of identifying expanded T cells in peripheral blood. Germline V gene data show CDR1 as SGHRS and CDR2 as YFSETQ. CDR3 length: 14 residues. V was trimmed by 2 bases and J by 4 bases, leaving 12 bases between them. The method was immunoSEQ multiplex PCR; TCRdb's version includes in-frame clones alone and lacks a portion of them. This sample has about 130,000 clones, with less than 90% found just once. This sequence was found in a person between 18 and 70 years old in good health. The chain couples TRBV5-1 to TRBJ2-5; D not certain. Sequences were obtained from blood. The CDR3 region has the DNA TGCGCCAGCAGCTTCCAGGCCTCGGGAGAGACCCAGTACTTC. It translates to CASSFQASGETQYF.